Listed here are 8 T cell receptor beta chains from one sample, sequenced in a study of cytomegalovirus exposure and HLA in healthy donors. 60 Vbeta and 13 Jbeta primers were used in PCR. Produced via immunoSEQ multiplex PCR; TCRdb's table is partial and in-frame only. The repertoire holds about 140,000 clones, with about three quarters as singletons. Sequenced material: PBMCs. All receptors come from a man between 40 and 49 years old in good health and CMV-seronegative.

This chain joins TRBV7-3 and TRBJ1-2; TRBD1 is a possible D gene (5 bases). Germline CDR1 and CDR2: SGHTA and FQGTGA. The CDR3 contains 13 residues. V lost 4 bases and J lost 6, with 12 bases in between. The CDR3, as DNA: TGTGCCAGCAGCTCAACCCCAGGGCATGGCTACACCTTC. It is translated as CASSSTPGHGYTF.

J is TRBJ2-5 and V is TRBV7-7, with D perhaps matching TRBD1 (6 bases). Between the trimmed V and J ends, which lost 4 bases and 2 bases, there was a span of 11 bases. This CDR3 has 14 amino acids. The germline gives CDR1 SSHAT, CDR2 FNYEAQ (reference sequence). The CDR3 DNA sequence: TGTGCCAGCAGCTCGGGACAACCACAAGAGACCCAGTACTTC. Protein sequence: CASSSGQPQETQYF.

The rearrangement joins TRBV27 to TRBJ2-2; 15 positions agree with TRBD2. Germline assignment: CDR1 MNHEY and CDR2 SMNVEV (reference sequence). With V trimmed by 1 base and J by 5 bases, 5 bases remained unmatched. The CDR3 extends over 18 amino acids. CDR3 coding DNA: TGTGCCAGCAGTTTATATGGACTAGCGGGGGGGCAGACCGGGGAGCTGTTTTTT. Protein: CASSLYGLAGGQTGELFF.

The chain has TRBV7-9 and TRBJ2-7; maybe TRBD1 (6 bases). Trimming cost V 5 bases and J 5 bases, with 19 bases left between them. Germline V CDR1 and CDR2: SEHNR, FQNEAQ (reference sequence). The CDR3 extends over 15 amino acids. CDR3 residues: CASSPRGQFSHEQYF. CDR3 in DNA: TGTGCCAGCAGCCCAAGGGGACAATTTTCCCACGAGCAGTACTTC.

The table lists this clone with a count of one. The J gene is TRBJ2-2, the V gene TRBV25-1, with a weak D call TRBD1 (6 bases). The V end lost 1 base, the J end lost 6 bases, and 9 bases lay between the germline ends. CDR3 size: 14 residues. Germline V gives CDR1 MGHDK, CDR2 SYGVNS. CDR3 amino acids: CASSESTGSGELFF. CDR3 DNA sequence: TGTGCCAGCAGTGAATCAACAGGGTCCGGGGAGCTGTTTTTT. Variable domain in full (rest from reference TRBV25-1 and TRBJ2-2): EADIYQTPRYLVIGTGKKITLECSQTMGHDKMYWYQQDPGMELHLIHYSYGVNSTEKGDLSSESTVSRIRTEHFPLTLESARPSHTSQYLCASSESTGSGELFFGEGSRLTVL.

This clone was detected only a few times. As DNA, the CDR3 is TGTGCCAGCAGCCCACAGGACCACAATGAGCAGTTCTTC. Its translation is CASSPQDHNEQFF. This chain connects TRBV11-1 to TRBJ2-1, with TRBD1 as a possible D gene (5 bases). The CDR3 is 13 residues long. CDR1 is SGHAT, CDR2 FQDESV, per germline (reference sequence). Trimming stripped 5 bases from V and 5 bases from J, with 10 bases between.

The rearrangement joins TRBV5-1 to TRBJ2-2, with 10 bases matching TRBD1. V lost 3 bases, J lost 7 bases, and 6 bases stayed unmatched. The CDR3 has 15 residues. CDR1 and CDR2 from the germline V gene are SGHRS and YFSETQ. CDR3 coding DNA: TGCGCCAGCAGCTCCAAGACAGGGGGCAACGGGGAGCTGTTTTTT. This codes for CASSSKTGGNGELFF.

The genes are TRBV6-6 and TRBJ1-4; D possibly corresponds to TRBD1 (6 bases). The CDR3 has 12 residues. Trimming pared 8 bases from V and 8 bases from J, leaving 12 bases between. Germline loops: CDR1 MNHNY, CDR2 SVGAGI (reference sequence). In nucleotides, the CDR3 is TGTGCCAGCTCTCCTCAGGGGGAAAAACTGTTTTTT. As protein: CASSPQGEKLFF.